Listed below are T cell receptor beta chains from one sample, sequenced in a study of shared clonotypes between healthy human individuals. TCRdb's table, derived via immunoSEQ multiplex PCR, lists solely in-frame clones and lacks some. The sample holds about 2.4 million clones; under 95% are singletons and the top ten take around 0.37%. The sequenced material came from naive CD4+ T cells from PBMCs. Source of these receptors: a young man in good health. Some clones in this sample may be carry-over from other donors' samples. Both conserved end residues are part of each CDR3. Only part of the rows carry a size: once, few, many, or a class if the clone is expanded.

v_call clone_size cdr3_aa
TRBV7-6 . CASSLGLAGAADTQYF
TRBV18 . CASSPIWQETQYF
TRBV2 . CASSRQGDGQPQHF
TRBV29-1 . CSVDNLYGYTF
TRBV6-6 . CASSSQLVNSPLHF
TRBV7-2 once CASSRITDTQYF
TRBV4-2 once CASSQNRQTSSGNTIYF
TRBV7-8 . CASSSHDRGRLNEQFF
TRBV2 . CASSEGTETQYF
TRBV4-1 . CASSPGGGHQPQHF
TRBV9 . CASSPGTGNYGYTF
TRBV14 . CASSQGAAGANVLTF
TRBV19 . CASGTGQGRHGYTF
TRBV28 . CASSLFAPGGVASGNTIYF
TRBV5-1 . CASSGTGAPGANVLTF
TRBV18 . CASSPKGDTIYF
TRBV7-2 . CASSLSSSYEQYF
TRBV6-5 . CASRNSVLTGELFF
TRBV20-1 . CSARAFREQYF
TRBV18 . CASSPRQREANYEQYF
TRBV28 . CASSLSSGGQYF
TRBV29-1 once CSVDSGRISGANVLTF
TRBV5-6 . CASSLALQGGANVLTF
TRBV21-1 . CASNKNREADTEAFF
TRBV5-1 . CASSLSDDGVEQFF
TRBV6-1 . CASRQGAAQPQHF
TRBV30 . CAWSGREFYNEQFF
TRBV7-9 . CASSLVQGATEAFF
TRBV5-1 . CASSPDRVNTGELFF
TRBV9 . CASSPTGAPVYGYTF
TRBV30 . CAWSPGPYDQETQYF
TRBV2 . CASSAGQSSYQETQYF
TRBV4-2 once CASSQLGRDTGELFF
TRBV5-4 . CASSTFLAASSYNEQFF
TRBV18 . CASSPREGGNNEQFF
TRBV5-1 . CASSPLAGGPNEQFF
TRBV5-6 . CASRDRDHEQYF
TRBV27 . CASRRDRANEKLFF
TRBV4-2 . CASSQDGGSYTF
TRBV28 . CASNRDGGYGYTF
TRBV28 once CASSLSSGFSSNYGYTF
TRBV5-5 once CASSLGSTGRETQYF
TRBV5-1 . CASSLGLLGGYTF
TRBV28 . CASRRTSGRSEQFF
TRBV10-3 . CAISEPGRESYEQYF
TRBV5-1 . CASSPDPGQGNSEQYF
TRBV9 . CASSGRGSIQNIQYF
TRBV5-1 . CASSTATSSDEQYF
TRBV19 . CASSLQGTGIYEQYF
TRBV9 . CASSVGNDRYGYTF
TRBV6-1 . CASSERTSGTPSYNEQFF
TRBV6-6 . CASSTRTGGTGQYF
TRBV10-3 once CAIRALAYNEQFF
TRBV4-1 once CASSPGLARSSYNEQFF
TRBV11-2 . CASSLEAGYEQYF
TRBV5-1 . CASSALVLSNTGELFF
TRBV15 . CATSRAPNEKLFF
TRBV11-2 once CASSLVRSSYEQYF
TRBV7-3 . CASSYLAGTDTQYF